Following are 30 T cell receptor beta chains from one sample sequenced in a study of T cell repertoires in cytomegalovirus infection. The antigens these receptors bind are not known. TCRdb itself ran the reads through MiXCR, one entry per CDR3 protein. The data hold about 340,000 distinct CDR3 sequences, with just under 30% observed a single time. The starting material was cultured PBMCs, obtained from culture after CMV antigen stimulation. The receptors derive from a human donor in good health (CMV status not recorded). Some clones in this sample may be carry-over from other donors' samples.

This chain links TRBV12-3 or TRBV12-4 with TRBJ2-1; 10 bases fit TRBD2. This CDR3 is built from 17 residues. V shed 5 bases and J 4 bases; nucleotides not matched to a gene: 11. In DNA, the CDR3 is TGTGCCAGCAGTGCTAGGACTAGCGGAGGCCCATACAATGAGCAGTTCTTC. This sequence encodes CASSARTSGGPYNEQFF.

This clonotype was detected only a few times. This sequence joins TRBV2 and TRBJ1-4; D is perhaps TRBD1 (5 bases). The CDR3 runs 14 residues. Germline V gene lookup returns CDR1 SNHLY and CDR2 FYNNEI. V was clipped by 6 bases and J by 4 bases, with 12 bases between them. Here the CDR3 reads CASRPGGGNEKLFF. The CDR3 region has the DNA TGTGCCAGCAGGCCAGGCGGGGGTAATGAAAAACTGTTTTTT.

The rearrangement links TRBV12-3 or TRBV12-4 to TRBJ1-6; D perhaps matches TRBD1 (6 bases). V lost 4 bases, J lost 4 bases, and 14 bases lay in between. The CDR3 contains 16 residues. CDR3 protein: CASSSATGSYNSPLHF. CDR3 DNA sequence: TGTGCCAGCAGTTCAGCGACAGGCTCGTATAATTCACCCCTCCACTTT.

This clonotype has at least ten counts. The chain joins TRBV20-1 to TRBJ2-3; D is possibly TRBD2 (5 bases). The V and J ends lost 3 bases and 7 bases respectively, with 14 bases between them. The CDR3 loop spans 13 amino acids. Germline V gene data show CDR1 as DFQATT and CDR2 as SNEGSKA (reference sequence). For the CDR3, the DNA is TGCAGTGCTAGTTTGCGGGCCGTCCATACGCAGTATTTT. Its translation: CSASLRAVHTQYF.

This chain links TRBV10-3 with TRBJ1-2; D uncertain. The CDR3 has 15 amino acids. V was trimmed by 0 bases and J by 2 bases, leaving 10 bases between them. Germline CDR1 and CDR2: ENHRY and SYGVKD. CDR3 in amino acids: CAISESKGINYGYTF. The DNA for the CDR3 is TGTGCCATCAGTGAGTCAAAGGGAATAAACTATGGCTACACCTTC.

This clonotype was observed a few times. This chain connects TRBV2 to TRBJ1-2; D gene unclear. Germline assignment: CDR1 SNHLY and CDR2 FYNNEI. The CDR3 runs 17 residues. V was pared by 2 bases and J by 5 bases, with 21 bases between. This CDR3 reads CASSEPTGIPARYGYTF. CDR3 nucleotide sequence: TGTGCCAGCAGTGAACCAACCGGGATCCCCGCGAGGTATGGCTACACCTTC. Supplemented by reference TRBV2 and TRBJ1-2, the full variable domain reads EPEVTQTPSHQVTQMGQEVILRCVPISNHLYFYWYRQILGQKVEFLVSFYNNEISEKSEIFDDQFSVERPDGSNFTLKIRSTKLEDSAMYFCASSEPTGIPARYGYTFGSGTRLTVV.

The DNA for the CDR3 is TGTGCCAGCAGCTTTACGAACTACAATGAGCAGTTCTTC. Its translation is CASSFTNYNEQFF. The chain employs TRBV7-2 and TRBJ2-1, with D hard to call. V lost 3 bases to trimming and J lost 3 bases, with 6 bases between them. The CDR3 length is 13 residues. The germline V gene encodes CDR1 SGHTA and CDR2 FQGNSA. Filled out from reference TRBV7-2 and TRBJ2-1, the complete variable domain reads GAGVSQSPSNKVTEKGKDVELRCDPISGHTALYWYRQSLGQGLEFLIYFQGNSAPDKSGLPSDRFSAERTGGSVSTLTIQRTQQEDSAVYLCASSFTNYNEQFFGPGTRLTVL.

This clonotype was observed at least ten times. The chain carries TRBV6-6 and TRBJ1-1; D remains unclear. Germline V lookup: CDR1 MNHNY, CDR2 SVGAGI (reference sequence). This CDR3 contains 14 residues. V lost 0 bases and J 4 bases, leaving 9 bases between the germline ends. In nucleotides, the CDR3 is TGTGCCAGCAGTTACTCTGGGAGGGCCACTGAAGCTTTCTTT. Translated: CASSYSGRATEAFF.

V and J are TRBV15 and TRBJ1-6; D remains ambiguous. Germline assignment: CDR1 LNHNV and CDR2 YYDKDF (reference sequence). This CDR3 has 15 residues. Deletions cut 0 bases from V and 6 bases from J, with 9 bases between. The CDR3 region has the DNA TGTGCCACCAGCAGAGATATAGACTCTAATTCACCCCTCCACTTT. The encoded protein is CATSRDIDSNSPLHF.

This clonotype was recorded a few times. The chain joins TRBV11-2 to TRBJ2-5; TRBD1 matches at 10 bases. CDR1 and CDR2 (germline): SGHAT, FQNNGV. Germline trimming cut 4 bases from V and 6 bases from J; bases unmatched to any gene: 11. The CDR3 has 16 amino acids. CDR3 protein: CASSSRRGDRGKTQYF. DNA of the CDR3: TGTGCCAGCAGCTCCCGGAGAGGGGACAGGGGCAAGACCCAGTACTTC.

The genes are TRBV23-1 and TRBJ2-2; 11 bases align to TRBD1. TRBV23-1 is an open reading frame whose function is uncertain. V lost 0 bases and J lost 3; bases outside the gene matches: 0. The length of the CDR3 is 16 residues. The CDR3 loop reads CASSQSDRGHTGELFF. For the CDR3, the DNA is TGCGCCAGCAGTCAATCGGACAGGGGGCACACCGGGGAGCTGTTTTTT.

This clonotype was seen repeatedly, ten times or more. The chain is built from TRBV7-9 and TRBJ2-1; D gene ambiguous. V lost 5 bases and J 6 bases, leaving 17 bases between the germline ends. The germline CDR1 and CDR2 sequences are SEHNR and FQNEAQ (reference sequence). The CDR3 sequence is 15 residues long. The CDR3: CASSPKFRVSNEQFF. The CDR3 DNA sequence: TGTGCCAGCAGCCCAAAATTTAGGGTCTCCAATGAGCAGTTCTTC.

This clonotype turned up a few times. The CDR3 region has the DNA TGTGCCTGGGGCTTTATGTCGGAGACCCAGTACTTC. Its protein product is CAWGFMSETQYF. The chain employs TRBV30 and TRBJ2-5; D gene uncertain. Trimming took off 5 bases at V and 5 bases at J, with 12 bases between the two ends. The CDR3 has 12 residues. Germline V lookup: CDR1 GTSNPN, CDR2 SVGIG (reference sequence). Full variable domain (remainder filled in from reference TRBV30 and TRBJ2-5): SQTIHQWPATLVQPVGSPLSLECTVEGTSNPNLYWYRQAAGRGLQLLFYSVGIGQISSEVPQNLSASRPQDRQFILSSKKLLLSDSGFYLCAWGFMSETQYFGPGTRLLVL.

This rearrangement joins TRBV6-6 to TRBJ2-2; D could derive from TRBD1 or TRBD2 (6 bases each). Germline CDR1 is MNHNY and CDR2 is SVGAGI (reference sequence). This CDR3 comprises 16 residues. V lost 2 bases to trimming and J lost 0 bases, with 10 bases between them. CDR3 sequence: CASSYDGGANTGELFF. CDR3 DNA sequence: TGTGCCAGCAGTTACGACGGGGGCGCGAACACCGGGGAGCTGTTTTTT.

This chain connects TRBV14 to TRBJ1-2; 7 positions agree with TRBD1. The CDR3 extends over 14 amino acids. Germline trimming cut 3 bases from V and 6 bases from J; bases unmatched to any gene: 7. Germline CDR1 is SGHDN and CDR2 is FVKESK. The CDR3 reads CASSHIKGAHGYTF. CDR3 DNA sequence: TGTGCCAGCAGCCACATTAAGGGGGCCCATGGCTACACCTTC. Combining the CDR3 with reference TRBV14 and TRBJ1-2 gives the whole variable domain EAGVTQFPSHSVIEKGQTVTLRCDPISGHDNLYWYRRVMGKEIKFLLHFVKESKQDESGMPNNRFLAERTGGTYSTLKVQPAELEDSGVYFCASSHIKGAHGYTFGSGTRLTVV.

The V call is TRBV7-2, the J call TRBJ1-2, with no clear D. The CDR3 contains 17 residues. Germline values: CDR1 SGHTA, CDR2 FQGNSA. V was cut by 1 base and J by 5 bases, with 20 bases left in between. CDR3 in amino acids: CASSLGSSGTFLYGYTF. The CDR3 DNA reads as TGTGCCAGCAGCTTAGGGAGCAGTGGAACCTTCCTTTATGGCTACACCTTC.

V is TRBV9 and J is TRBJ2-7; the match to TRBD2 covers 12 bases. This CDR3 contains 17 residues. The germline V gene has CDR1 SGDLS and CDR2 YYNGEE. V lost 4 bases, J lost 2 bases, and 10 bases stayed unmatched. CDR3 DNA: TGTGCCAGCAGCCCGTCACTAGCGGGGGGCCTCACCTACGAGCAGTACTTC. The encoded protein is CASSPSLAGGLTYEQYF.

This clonotype was counted ten times or more. This chain links TRBV7-3 with TRBJ1-2, with TRBD1 identical over 8 bases. The V segment lost 5 bases and the J segment 2 bases; nucleotides outside the gene matches: 7. The CDR3 covers 15 residues. Germline V gives CDR1 SGHTA, CDR2 FQGTGA. CDR3 sequence (DNA): TGTGCCAGCAGCCCGACAGGGGACCGCAACTATGGCTACACCTTC. Translated: CASSPTGDRNYGYTF. Based on the CDR3 plus reference TRBV7-3 and TRBJ1-2, the full variable domain is GAGVSQTPSNKVTEKGKYVELRCDPISGHTALYWYRQSLGQGPEFLIYFQGTGAADDSGLPNDRFFAVRPEGSVSTLKIQRTERGDSAVYLCASSPTGDRNYGYTFGSGTRLTVV.

In this sample, this clonotype turned up a few times. The chain combines TRBV7-3 with TRBJ2-1, with 7 positions matching TRBD1. CDR3 length equals 16 residues. The germline CDR1 and CDR2 sequences are SGHTA and FQGTGA. After removal of 2 bases from V and 6 bases from J, the junction contained 10 bases not matched to a gene. This CDR3 is CASSLQRGLPGNEQFF. The CDR3 region has the DNA TGTGCCAGCAGCTTACAGAGGGGGCTGCCGGGCAATGAGCAGTTCTTC.

This clonotype came up a few times. The chain uses TRBV19 and TRBJ1-1; D gene uncertain. Germline CDR1 and CDR2: LNHDA and SQIVND (reference sequence). This CDR3 spans 13 amino acids. V lost 7 bases, J lost 6 bases, and 15 bases lay in between. The CDR3, as DNA: TGTGCCAGTACCCCGGATGGAGGATCTGAAGCTTTCTTT. Its protein is CASTPDGGSEAFF.

V gene TRBV5-1 combines with J gene TRBJ2-5, with D perhaps TRBD1 or TRBD2 (5 bases each). This CDR3 region has 14 residues. Germline assignment: CDR1 SGHRS and CDR2 YFSETQ. V lost 2 bases to trimming and J lost 4 bases, with 12 bases between them. CDR3 protein: CASSFEGRRETQYF. CDR3 bases: TGCGCCAGCAGCTTCGAGGGGAGACGAGAGACCCAGTACTTC.

The V call is TRBV20-1, the J call TRBJ2-1; D may be TRBD2 (6 bases). The CDR3 length is 13 residues. Germline V gene lookup returns CDR1 DFQATT and CDR2 SNEGSKA (reference sequence). Trimming cost V 2 bases and J 9 bases, with 14 bases left between them. DNA for the CDR3: TGCAGTGCTAGAAGGGTCGCGGGAACTGAGCAGTTCTTC. This sequence encodes CSARRVAGTEQFF.

This clonotype has more than one count but fewer than ten. The chain has TRBV6-1 and TRBJ1-6, with 7 bases lining up with TRBD1. Trimming took 7 bases from V and 7 from J; bases not matched to a gene: 4. The CDR3 contains 13 residues. CDR1 is MNHNS, CDR2 SASEGT, per germline. The CDR3 bases are TGTGCCAGCACCAGGGGGGAAAATTCACCCCTCCACTTT. This gives the protein CASTRGENSPLHF.

This clonotype has at least ten counts. The chain is built from TRBV6-5 and TRBJ1-6; D remains unclear. Germline CDR1 MNHEY, CDR2 SVGAGI. The CDR3 covers 15 residues. With 1 base removed from V and 7 bases from J, the gap between germline ends came to 11 bases. In DNA form, the CDR3 reads TGTGCCAGCAGTTACTATCTGACGGAGAATTCACCCCTCCACTTT. It translates to CASSYYLTENSPLHF.

The chain couples TRBV10-3 to TRBJ1-5; weak D call: TRBD1 (5 bases). The germline V gene encodes CDR1 ENHRY and CDR2 SYGVKD. Trimming removed 11 bases at V and 4 bases at J, with 18 bases between. The CDR3 runs 14 residues. The CDR3 bases are TGTGCCGCCAGTGCCATGGGGGGTAATCAGCCCCAGCATTTT. This codes for CAASAMGGNQPQHF.

This clonotype was seen a few times. CDR3 loop: CASIQGQGFNEQFF. CDR3 in DNA: TGTGCCAGCATCCAAGGACAGGGCTTCAATGAGCAGTTCTTC. V usage is TRBV12-3 or TRBV12-4 and J usage is TRBJ2-1, with TRBD1 matching 8 bases. The CDR3 runs 14 residues. Trimming at V came to 7 bases and at J to 6 bases, leaving 8 bases not matched to a gene.

This clonotype was observed a handful of times. This chain uses TRBV19 with TRBJ1-2; unclear D gene. Germline V gene data show CDR1 as LNHDA and CDR2 as SQIVND (reference sequence). V lost 3 bases to trimming and J lost 8 bases, with 19 bases between them. The CDR3 loop spans 15 amino acids. CDR3 sequence (DNA): TGTGCCAGTAGTATCGGGTCCGGCACTATCCCCGGCTACACCTTC. It encodes CASSIGSGTIPGYTF.

The sample holds many counts of this clonotype. The chain carries TRBV9 and TRBJ1-2, with D possibly matching TRBD1 (6 bases). This CDR3 has 15 amino acids. V dropped 3 bases and J dropped 8 bases, with 20 bases sitting between them. The germline V gene has CDR1 SGDLS and CDR2 YYNGEE. The CDR3 here is CASSARQAAQRGYTF. The CDR3 bases are TGTGCCAGCAGCGCCCGACAGGCTGCCCAAAGGGGCTACACCTTC. The full variable domain, completed using reference TRBV9 and TRBJ1-2, is DSGVTQTPKHLITATGQRVTLRCSPRSGDLSVYWYQQSLDQGLQFLIQYYNGEERAKGNILERFSAQQFPDLHSELNLSSLELGDSALYFCASSARQAAQRGYTFGSGTRLTVV.

The rearrangement uses TRBV12-3 or TRBV12-4 and TRBJ1-1; 7 bases are a match to TRBD1. Unmatched junction bases numbered 7, after V lost 3 bases and J lost 6 bases. The CDR3 runs 14 residues. CDR3 region: CASSFEGTDAEAFF. CDR3 sequence (DNA): TGTGCCAGCAGTTTCGAAGGGACAGACGCTGAAGCTTTCTTT.

This clonotype has a single count. The chain carries TRBV19 and TRBJ2-1, with TRBD1 matching over 8 bases. Germline trimming cut 2 bases from V and 0 bases from J; bases unmatched to any gene: 12. Germline CDR1 reads LNHDA; CDR2 reads SQIVND (reference sequence). There are 19 residues in the CDR3. This chain's CDR3 is CASSIFGDRTFYSYNEQFF. CDR3 bases: TGTGCCAGTAGTATATTCGGGGACAGGACCTTCTACTCCTACAATGAGCAGTTCTTC.